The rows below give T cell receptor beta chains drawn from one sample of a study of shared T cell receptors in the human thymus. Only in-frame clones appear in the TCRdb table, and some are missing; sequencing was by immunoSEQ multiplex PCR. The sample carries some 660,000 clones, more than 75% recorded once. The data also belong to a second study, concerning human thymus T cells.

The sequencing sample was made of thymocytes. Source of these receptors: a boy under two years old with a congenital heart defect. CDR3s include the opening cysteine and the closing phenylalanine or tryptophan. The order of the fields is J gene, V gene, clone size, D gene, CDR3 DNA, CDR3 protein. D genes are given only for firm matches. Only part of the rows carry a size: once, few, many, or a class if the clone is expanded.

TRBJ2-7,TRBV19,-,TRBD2,TGTGCCAGTAGTCGAGCGGGGGGCAGCTCCTACGAGCAGTACTTC,CASSRAGGSSYEQYF
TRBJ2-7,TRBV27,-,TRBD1,TGTGCCAGCAGTTCACTAACACCCGACAGGGGGGGGTACGAGCAGTACTTC,CASSSLTPDRGGYEQYF
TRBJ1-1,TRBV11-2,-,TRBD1,TGTGCCAGCAGCGCCAGACAGGGGGCGAACACTGAAGCTTTCTTT,CASSARQGANTEAFF
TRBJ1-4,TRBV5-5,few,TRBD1,TGTGCCAGCAGCGCGGGACAGGGGGACGAAAAACTGTTTTTT,CASSAGQGDEKLFF
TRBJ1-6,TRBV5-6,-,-,TGTGCCAGCAGCTTCTCAGACAGGATTGATTCACCCCTCCACTTT,CASSFSDRIDSPLHF
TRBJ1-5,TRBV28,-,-,TGTGCCAGCACCCCATCGGGAGATTTCTATAGCAATCAGCCCCAGCATTTT,CASTPSGDFYSNQPQHF
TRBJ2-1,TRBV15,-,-,TGTGCCACCAGCAGAGATGGGGCCGCGAGCTCCTACAATGAGCAGTTCTTC,CATSRDGAASSYNEQFF
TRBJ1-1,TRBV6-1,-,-,TGTGCCAGCAGTGAATGGACAGCAAACACTGAAGCTTTCTTT,CASSEWTANTEAFF
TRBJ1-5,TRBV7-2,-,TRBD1,TGTGCCAGCAGCCCAACCGGGGACAGGGGGACTAATCAGCCCCAGCATTTT,CASSPTGDRGTNQPQHF
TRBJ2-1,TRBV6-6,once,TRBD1,TGTGCCAGCAGTTACCGCGACAGGGACGAGCAGTTCTTC,CASSYRDRDEQFF
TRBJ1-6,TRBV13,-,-,TGTGCCAGCAGCTTCGGGACTTATGGTTCACCCCTCCACTTT,CASSFGTYGSPLHF
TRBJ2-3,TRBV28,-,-,TGTGCCAGCAGTTTAACAGGTAGCACAGATACGCAGTATTTT,CASSLTGSTDTQYF
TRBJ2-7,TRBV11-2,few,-,TGTGCCAGCACCATAGACGGGACATTCCCATACGAGCAGTACTTC,CASTIDGTFPYEQYF
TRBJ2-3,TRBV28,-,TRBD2,TGTGCCAGCAGTTCGTTATTATCTAGCGGCGGCACAGATACGCAGTATTTT,CASSSLLSSGGTDTQYF
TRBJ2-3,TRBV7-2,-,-,TGTGCCAGCAGCTTAGACGGGTACACAGATACGCAGTATTTT,CASSLDGYTDTQYF
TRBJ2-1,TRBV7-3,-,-,TGTGCCAGCAGCTTAAGTGCTAGCCTCAAACACAATGAGCAGTTCTTC,CASSLSASLKHNEQFF
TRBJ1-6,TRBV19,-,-,TGTGCCAGTAGTTTTCTCTGGCGGGACTATAATTCACCCCTCCACTTT,CASSFLWRDYNSPLHF
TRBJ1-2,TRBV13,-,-,TGTGCCAGCAGCACAGGAAACTATGGCTACACCTTC,CASSTGNYGYTF
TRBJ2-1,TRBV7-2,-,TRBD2,TGTGCCAGCAGCACTAGACTAGCGGTTCCTAGGTATGAGCAGTTCTTC,CASSTRLAVPRYEQFF
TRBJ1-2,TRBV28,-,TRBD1,TGTGCCAGCAGATCGGGACAGGGATCCCGTGGCTACACCTTC,CASRSGQGSRGYTF
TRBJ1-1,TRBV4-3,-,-,TGCGCCAGCAGCCAGGTATCGGGAAACCCATCGCTAGACACTGAAGCTTTCTTT,CASSQVSGNPSLDTEAFF
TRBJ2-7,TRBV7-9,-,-,TGTGCCAGCAGCTTAATCCCAGGAAACGAGCAGTACTTC,CASSLIPGNEQYF
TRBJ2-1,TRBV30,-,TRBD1,TGTGCCTGGAGTGTCGGCAGGGGGCCCATCAATGAGCAGTTCTTC,CAWSVGRGPINEQFF
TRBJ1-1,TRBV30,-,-,TGTGCCTGGAGTGTACGGGTCAGGGAGGACACTGAAGCTTTCTTT,CAWSVRVREDTEAFF
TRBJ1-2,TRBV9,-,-,TGTGCCAGCAGCCTCGAGACAGGTCCTAACTATGGCTACACCTTC,CASSLETGPNYGYTF
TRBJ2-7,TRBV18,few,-,TGTGCCAGCTCACCGACCGGGGACACCGCCTACGAGCAGTACTTC,CASSPTGDTAYEQYF
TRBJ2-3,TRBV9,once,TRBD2,TGTGCCAGCAGCCCAGGCAGGACTAGCGGGCAGACAGATACGCAGTATTTT,CASSPGRTSGQTDTQYF
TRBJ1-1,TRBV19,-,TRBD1,TGTGCCAGTAGTATAGCCTACAGGGGGCTGGGAACTGAAGCTTTCTTT,CASSIAYRGLGTEAFF
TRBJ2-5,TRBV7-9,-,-,TGTGCCAGCAGCTTAGCAAGAGAGGAGACCCAGTACTTC,CASSLAREETQYF
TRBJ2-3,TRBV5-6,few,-,TGTGCCAGCAGCTTATCTCCGTCGGAGAGGAGCACAGATACGCAGTATTTT,CASSLSPSERSTDTQYF
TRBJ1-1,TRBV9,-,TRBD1,TGTGCCAGCAGCGCCAGACAGGGAAACACTGAAGCTTTCTTT,CASSARQGNTEAFF
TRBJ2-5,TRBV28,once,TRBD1,TGTGCCAGCAGTCCGAAGGACAGGGGTGTAAAGACCCAGTACTTC,CASSPKDRGVKTQYF
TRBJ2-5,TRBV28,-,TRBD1,TGTGCCAGCAGTTTAGGGCCGAGACGCAGGGGGTGTCAGACCCAGTACTTC,CASSLGPRRRGCQTQYF
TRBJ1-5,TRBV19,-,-,TGTGCCAGTAAGGCGGGCGGGCGCCAAGATCAGCCCCAGCATTTT,CASKAGGRQDQPQHF
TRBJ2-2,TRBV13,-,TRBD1,TGTGCCAGCAGCTTCTGGGACAGGGCCTGGGAGCTGTTTTTT,CASSFWDRAWELFF
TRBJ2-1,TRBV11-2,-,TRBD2,TGTGCCAGCAGCCTACTTACCCAGCGGGAGGGCTCCTACAATGAGCAGTTCTTC,CASSLLTQREGSYNEQFF
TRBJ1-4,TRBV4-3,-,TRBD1,TGCGCCAGCAGCCAACGGACCGGGACAGGGGGCAAAAATCGAGAAAAACTGTTTTTT,CASSQRTGTGGKNREKLFF
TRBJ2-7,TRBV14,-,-,TGTGCCAGCAGCCAGATTCATGGACTGATCTTCCACGAGCAGTACTTC,CASSQIHGLIFHEQYF
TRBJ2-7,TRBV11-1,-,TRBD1,TGTGCCAGCAGCGTACAAAGACAGGGGAACTCCTACGAGCAGTACTTC,CASSVQRQGNSYEQYF
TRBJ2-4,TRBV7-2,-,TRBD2,TGTGCCAGCAGCTTAGTGGCGGGGGGAGCCAAAAACATTCAGTACTTC,CASSLVAGGAKNIQYF
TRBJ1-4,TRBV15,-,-,TGTGCCACCAGCAAGAATCAGGAAGAAGAAAAACTGTTTTTT,CATSKNQEEEKLFF
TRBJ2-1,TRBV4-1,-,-,TGCGCCAGCAGCCCAGCGGCTGGGTCCTACAATGAGCAGTTCTTC,CASSPAAGSYNEQFF
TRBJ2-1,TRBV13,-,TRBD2,TGTGCCAGCGTAGGACTAGCGGGAGGGAATGAGCAGTTCTTC,CASVGLAGGNEQFF
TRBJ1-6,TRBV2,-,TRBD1,TGTGCCAGCAGTTCGCGGACAGGGAGCTCCTATAATTCACCCCTCCACTTT,CASSSRTGSSYNSPLHF
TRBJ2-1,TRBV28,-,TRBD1,TGTGCCAGCAGACCCTGGACAGGGGATCACAATGAGCAGTTCTTC,CASRPWTGDHNEQFF
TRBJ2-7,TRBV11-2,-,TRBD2,TGTGCCAGCAGCTTAGGGCTAGCGGGGGCCTCCTACGAGCAGTACTTC,CASSLGLAGASYEQYF
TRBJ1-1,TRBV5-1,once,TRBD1,TGCGCCAGCAGCTTGAGGGACAGGACTGAAGCTTTCTTT,CASSLRDRTEAFF
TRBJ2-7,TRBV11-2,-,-,TGTGCCAGCAGCTTAGTAAACAGGACGGACACCTACGAGCAGTACTTC,CASSLVNRTDTYEQYF
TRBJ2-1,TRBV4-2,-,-,TGTGCCAGCAGTCCGGAGGAGGCCTCCTACAATGAGCAGTTCTTC,CASSPEEASYNEQFF
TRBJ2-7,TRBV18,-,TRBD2,TGTGCCAGCTCACCACCCGGACTAGCGGGCCCCAGCTCCTACGAGCAGTACTTC,CASSPPGLAGPSSYEQYF
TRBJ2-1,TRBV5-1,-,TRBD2,TGCGCCAGCAGCTTGGCCACTAGCGGGTCCTACAATGAGCAGTTCTTC,CASSLATSGSYNEQFF
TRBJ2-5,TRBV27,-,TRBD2,TGTGCCAGCAGTCCCCTTAGCGGGGGGGCCGCCCGGAACTTC,CASSPLSGGAARNF
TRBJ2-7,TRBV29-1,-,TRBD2,TGCAGCGTTGAAGAAATAGCGGGAGAACCCTACGAGCAGTACTTC,CSVEEIAGEPYEQYF